One T cell receptor (beta chain) is described in this entry. Its specificity is not known. PCR involved 60 Vbeta and 13 Jbeta primers. The method was immunoSEQ multiplex PCR; TCRdb's version includes in-frame clones alone and lacks a portion of them. Of 250,000 to 300,000 clones in the sample, 70% to 90% are singletons; the top ten hold 1.5% to 2.5%. Trimming took 3 bases from V and 2 from J; bases not matched to a gene: 10. Looked up from germline, CDR1 is GTSNPN and CDR2 is SVGIG (reference sequence). The CDR3 length is 16 residues. This sample stems from a study of cytomegalovirus exposure and HLA in healthy donors. The wider study: Across 350 to 500 genotyped donors, approximately 81% landed in the Caucasian-associated ancestry cluster. Study observations and caveats: Per published reports, the classifier diagnosed cytomegalovirus status with high specificity and sensitivity.

This clonotype was obtained from a middle-aged woman in good health and CMV-seropositive. The sample comprised PBMCs. V usage is TRBV30 and J usage is TRBJ2-7; 10 bases match TRBD2. The CDR3: CAWRRPGTSEAYEQYF. CDR3 nucleotide sequence: TGTGCCTGGAGGCGCCCGGGGACTAGCGAAGCCTACGAGCAGTACTTC.